The TCR beta chain described here comes from a study of spatial heterogeneity in lung cancer. About the research overall: The study consistently detected more beta-chain than alpha-chain sequences. A unique TCR and UMI combination showed up more than ten times in raw reads, on average.

This clonotype is deemed medium-sized (0.01 to 0.1%). Germline V CDR1 and CDR2: SQVTM, ANQGSEA. The length of the CDR3 is 15 residues. The ends lost 0 bases at V and 3 bases at J; junction bases unmatched: 8. A unique molecular identifier was attached to every TCR cDNA molecule. TCRdb processed the 5' RACE reads anew with MiXCR; each CDR3 protein has one entry. The table includes 9,500 to 12,000 distinct CDR3 sequences, around 22% detected once. Time point noted: sample taken at primary tumor resection. Frozen PBMC, nontumor lung or tumor provided whole RNA, which was sequenced unsorted. Samples came from some 73 TRACERx patients with untreated early-stage lung cancer.

This TCR was sampled from a female donor with early-stage non-small cell lung cancer. The chain joins TRBV29-1 to TRBJ2-7; 7 bases align to TRBD1. Sequenced here: PBMCs, sampled at surgery. DNA of the CDR3: TGCAGCGTTGAAGAAGACTGGACAGGTTTCTACGAGCAGTACTTC. As protein: CSVEEDWTGFYEQYF.